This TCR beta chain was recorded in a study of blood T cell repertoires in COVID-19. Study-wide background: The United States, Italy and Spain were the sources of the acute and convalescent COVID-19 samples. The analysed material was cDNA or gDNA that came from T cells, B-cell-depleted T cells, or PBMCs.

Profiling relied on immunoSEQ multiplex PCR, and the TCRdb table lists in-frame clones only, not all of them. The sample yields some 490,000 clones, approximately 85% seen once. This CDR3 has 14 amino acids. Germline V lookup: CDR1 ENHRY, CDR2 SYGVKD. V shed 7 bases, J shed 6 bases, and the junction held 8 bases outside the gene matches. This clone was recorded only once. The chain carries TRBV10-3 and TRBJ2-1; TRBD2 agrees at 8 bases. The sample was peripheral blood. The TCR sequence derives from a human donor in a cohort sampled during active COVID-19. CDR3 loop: CAITPGGVSNEQFF. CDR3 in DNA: TGTGCCATCACCCCGGGGGGGGTAAGCAATGAGCAGTTCTTC.